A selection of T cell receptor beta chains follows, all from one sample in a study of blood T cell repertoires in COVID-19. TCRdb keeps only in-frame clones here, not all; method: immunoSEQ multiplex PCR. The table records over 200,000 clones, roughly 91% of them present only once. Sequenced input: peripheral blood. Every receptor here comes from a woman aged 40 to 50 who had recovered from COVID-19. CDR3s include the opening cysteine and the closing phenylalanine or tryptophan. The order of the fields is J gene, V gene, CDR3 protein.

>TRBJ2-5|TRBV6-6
CASSRLAGVAETQYF
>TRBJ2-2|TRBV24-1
CATSDPRQVSGELFF
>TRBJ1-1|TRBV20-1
CSASEGLRTLMNTEAFF
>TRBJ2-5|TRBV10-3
CATRDRGQETQYF
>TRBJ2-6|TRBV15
CATSPRPTGWAGANVLTF
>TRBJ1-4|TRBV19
CASSENRGANEKLFF
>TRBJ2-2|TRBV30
CAWRGQGLSNTGELFF
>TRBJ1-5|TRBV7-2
CASSLETGLGQPQHF
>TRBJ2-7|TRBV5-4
CASSRPPGEQYF
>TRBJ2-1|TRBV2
CASSREVTYNEQFF
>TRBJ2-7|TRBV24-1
CATRMTGGYEQYF